This T cell receptor beta chain was observed in a study of blood T cell repertoires in COVID-19 (TCRdb year 2020). Looking at the study overall: Samples from collaborators originated in the United States, Italy and Spain and spanned both the acute and convalescent phases of COVID-19. The material from the prospective study consisted of cDNA or gDNA derived from T cells, B-cell-depleted T cells, or PBMCs. Subjects who had been exposed to COVID-19, were actively infected with it, or had recovered from it provided the deeply sampled blood TCRbeta repertoires that made up the dataset. A freely available public database, intended as a resource for researchers studying the immune response to SARS-CoV-2, is where the repertoires were released. The samples were drawn from two sources: the first 160 participants of the ongoing ImmuneRACE study, and 1,000 to 1,500 subjects contributed by 6 global collaborators. A de-identified subject ID, COVID-19 status, age in years and sex were almost always included in the sample metadata. Where available, HLA class I and class II types were taken from metadata supplied by the sample provider and were not determined by assay-based typing. Findings and caveats that apply to the study as a whole: How much clinical and demographic metadata was included differed by source and by participant, and the metadata was provided uncurated.

TCRbeta CDR3 regions were amplified from genomic DNA by means of the immunoSEQ Assay, a bias-controlled multiplex PCR. Processing in the source paper ran as follows. The number of nucleated cells in each sample was estimated from the amplification of reference gene primers within the assay. To quantify the absolute abundance of each unique TCRbeta CDR3 rearrangement, sequence reads were collapsed and filtered. For each sample, productive Simpson clonality was calculated as the square root of Simpson's diversity index across productive rearrangements. In TCRdb, the immuneACCESS table is reduced to in-frame sequences with V and J assigned. These tables do not hold every clone; where another copy was compared, an unresolved V gene accounts for under half, and the others remain unexplained. V, J and clone size derive from that table, while D and trimming were established from the DNA sequence. The sample contains 200,000 or so clones, 75% to 90% of them found a single time. The top ten constitute around 3.6% of the sample.

Participants in the prospective study were enrolled through a virtual design, were aged roughly 18 to 100 years, and lived in roughly 25 United States geographic areas. In the prospective study, cohorts were assigned on the basis of participant-reported clinical history obtained from a screening survey and a study questionnaire. Exposed participants had been in contact with someone with a PCR-confirmed or clinician-diagnosed COVID-19 case within 2 weeks of study entry. In the prospective study, whole blood, serum and a nasopharyngeal or oropharyngeal swab were collected from each participant by mobile phlebotomists. Participants in the prospective study had the option to provide additional blood draws and questionnaires over an approximately 2-month period. Blood samples from the prospective study were shipped frozen or at room temperature prior to DNA extraction. The germline ends are 11 bases apart after V is trimmed by 0 bases and J by 0 bases. CDR1 and CDR2 (SGHAT, FQNNGV) derive from the germline V gene. Taken from cysteine to phenylalanine, the CDR3 has 16 residues. Only the CDR3 portion is preserved as DNA: 48 bases, with reading frame beginning at the first base.

With respect to this clone: Its antigen has not been determined. No much larger clone exists at a distance of one base, and base qualities are not known.

The sample was PBMCs or T cells enriched from blood (not recorded which). The V gene is TRBV11-2 and the J gene is TRBJ1-2; the D gene is unclear. This sequence was found in a woman between 25 and 40 years old who had been exposed to COVID-19. The sequenced DNA is TGTGCCAGCAGCTTAGACGTCACCGACACTAACTATGGCTACACCTTC. Its protein product is CASSLDVTDTNYGYTF.